These 27 T cell receptor beta chains were all obtained from the same sample, sequenced in a study of T cells in localized non-small cell lung cancer. Sequenced by immunoSEQ multiplex PCR; TCRdb stores in-frame clones only, minus some. The sample lists about 72,000 clones, 65% to 85% seen once, with 1.3% in the top ten. The sequencing here drew on peripheral blood, taken before any cancer treatment. These receptors were taken from a female donor at least 60 years old with stage I lung adenocarcinoma.

The chain employs TRBV6-4 and TRBJ2-1, with 9 bases matching TRBD2. J gave up 3 bases and V 6 bases, and 6 bases lay outside the gene matches. CDR1 and CDR2 (germline): MRHNA, SNTAGT. This CDR3 has 15 amino acids. CDR3 sequence (DNA): TGTGCCAGCAGCGCCGGGACTAGCAGCTACAATGAGCAGTTCTTC. As protein: CASSAGTSSYNEQFF.

V usage is TRBV28 and J usage is TRBJ1-2; D gene ambiguous. V gave up 10 bases and J gave up 0 bases, with 6 bases separating them. The CDR3 is 11 residues long. Germline-derived CDR1 and CDR2 are MDHEN and SYDVKM. In nucleotides, the CDR3 is TGTGCCATAGGCCCTAACTATGGCTACACCTTC. The encoded protein is CAIGPNYGYTF.

The gene calls are TRBV18 and TRBJ2-4; D is uncertain. The CDR3 totals 13 residues. With 5 bases removed from V and 5 bases from J, the gap between germline ends came to 10 bases. Germline V CDR1 and CDR2: KGHSH, LQKENI. CDR3 loop: CASSRDDENIQYF. CDR3 coding DNA: TGTGCCAGCTCAAGAGATGACGAAAACATTCAGTACTTC.

The chain combines TRBV11-2 with TRBJ2-2, with a possible D match to TRBD1 (5 bases). V was trimmed by 4 bases and J by 4 bases, leaving 13 bases between them. Germline assignment: CDR1 SGHAT and CDR2 FQNNGV. The CDR3 spans 15 residues. CDR3 residues: CASSSNLRGTGELFF. CDR3 bases: TGTGCCAGCAGCTCGAATTTAAGGGGCACCGGGGAGCTGTTTTTT.

The rearrangement joins TRBV6-5 to TRBJ2-7; D could derive from TRBD1 or TRBD2 (5 bases each). CDR1 and CDR2 (germline): MNHEY, SVGAGI. The CDR3 covers 13 residues. V gave up 6 bases and J gave up 3 bases, with 12 bases separating them. CDR3 nucleotide sequence: TGTGCCAGCAGCCGGGGCACATACTACGAGCAGTACTTC. Its protein product is CASSRGTYYEQYF.

The sample holds one count of this clone. V is TRBV7-3 and J is TRBJ2-1; 11 bases are shared with TRBD2. The CDR3 runs to 16 residues. V was pared by 1 base and J by 7 bases, with 6 bases of the junction left unmatched. Germline CDR1 and CDR2: SGHTA and FQGTGA. The CDR3 region has the DNA TGTGCCAGCAGCTTAATGAACCCTAGCGGGGGGAATGAGCAGTTCTTC. Translation gives CASSLMNPSGGNEQFF.

V usage is TRBV6-5 and J usage is TRBJ2-1; D not certain. The CDR3 has 12 amino acids. Trimming removed 2 bases from V and 10 bases from J, with 9 bases in between. Germline-derived CDR1 and CDR2 are MNHEY and SVGAGI. The CDR3, as DNA: TGTGCCAGCAGTTACCAGGACGGCGAGCAGTTCTTC. Residues: CASSYQDGEQFF.

CDR3 bases: TGTGCCAGCTCACCAACTAACGGTACACAGGGGGCTGGGGGCTACACCTTC. This translates into CASSPTNGTQGAGGYTF. J is TRBJ1-2 and V is TRBV18; 9 nucleotides match TRBD1. CDR3 length: 17 residues. V was pared by 2 bases and J by 8 bases, with 15 bases of the junction left unmatched. In germline, CDR1 is KGHSH, CDR2 LQKENI.

The chain joins TRBV27 to TRBJ2-1; D is perhaps TRBD1 (6 bases). The CDR3 covers 13 residues. CDR1 and CDR2 from the germline V gene are MNHEY and SMNVEV (reference sequence). V lost 1 base, J lost 10 bases, and 11 bases lay in between. DNA for the CDR3: TGTGCCAGCAGTTTATATCAGGGGTGGGAGCAGTTCTTC. Its protein is CASSLYQGWEQFF.

The V and J genes are TRBV15 and TRBJ1-6; D not certain. Germline CDR1 and CDR2: LNHNV and YYDKDF (reference sequence). CDR3 length: 15 residues. Trimming removed 0 bases from V and 5 bases from J, with 8 bases in between. The CDR3 bases are TGTGCCACCAGCAGAGAGGACCGTGATAATTCACCCCTCCACTTT. It encodes CATSREDRDNSPLHF.

The chain recombines TRBV21-1 with TRBJ1-2. TRBV21-1 is deemed a pseudogene. The CDR3 has 15 residues. CDR3 sequence reads: CASSQKGWDNYGYTF. Written as DNA, the CDR3 is TGTGCCAGCAGCCAAAAGGGGTGGGACAACTATGGCTACACCTTC.

The chain employs TRBV19 and TRBJ2-1; D remains ambiguous. Germline CDR1 and CDR2: LNHDA and SQIVND (reference sequence). With 5 bases removed from V and 4 bases from J, the gap between germline ends came to 6 bases. The CDR3 is 12 amino acids. In DNA, the CDR3 is TGTGCCAGTAGTCGCCAGTACAATGAGCAGTTCTTC. Translation: CASSRQYNEQFF.

This chain connects TRBV11-2 to TRBJ2-5, with a possible D match to TRBD2 (6 bases). The CDR3 contains 12 residues. Trimming removed 5 bases from V and 10 bases from J, with 14 bases in between. CDR1 is SGHAT, CDR2 FQNNGV, per germline. CDR3 DNA sequence: TGTGCCAGCAGCCTCGGGCCGGGGGTCCAGTACTTC. This gives the protein CASSLGPGVQYF.

This clone was observed a few times. The chain links TRBV5-1 to TRBJ1-6; possibly TRBD1 for D (5 bases). The germline CDR1 and CDR2 sequences are SGHRS and YFSETQ. This CDR3 has 14 amino acids. Trimming left V 4 bases short and J 5 bases short, with 10 bases between. In DNA, the CDR3 is TGCGCCAGCAGCAGAGGGGAGGATAATTCACCCCTCCACTTT. This sequence encodes CASSRGEDNSPLHF.

The chain combines TRBV4-1 with TRBJ2-2; 10 nucleotides align to TRBD2. The CDR3 extends over 14 amino acids. Losses at the gene ends were 8 bases for V and 5 bases for J; bases not matched to a gene: 5. Germline V gene lookup returns CDR1 MGHRA and CDR2 YSYEKL. The CDR3 sequence: CASGLAGDTGELFF. CDR3 DNA: TGCGCCAGCGGGCTAGCGGGGGATACCGGGGAGCTGTTTTTT.

The chain links TRBV19 to TRBJ1-2; D may be TRBD1 (5 bases). V lost 4 bases to trimming and J lost 0 bases, with 12 bases between them. Germline CDR1 LNHDA, CDR2 SQIVND (reference sequence). The CDR3 extends over 15 amino acids. The DNA for the CDR3 is TGTGCCAGTAGTACCTCAGGGAATCCTAACTATGGCTACACCTTC. It codes for CASSTSGNPNYGYTF.

This chain links TRBV6-6 with TRBJ1-2, with D possibly matching TRBD1 (6 bases). The CDR3 has 14 amino acids. Trimming stripped 4 bases from V and 8 bases from J, with 17 bases between. Germline CDR1 MNHNY, CDR2 SVGAGI (reference sequence). As DNA, the CDR3 is TGTGCCAGCAGTTCCCCTCGGGGGCCAGGCGGCTACACCTTC. Protein product: CASSSPRGPGGYTF.

The J gene is TRBJ2-5, the V gene TRBV6-6; D call uncertain. Germline V gives CDR1 MNHNY, CDR2 SVGAGI (reference sequence). The CDR3 runs 14 residues. V was cut by 0 bases and J by 1 base, with 6 bases left in between. As DNA, the CDR3 is TGTGCCAGCAGTTACTCAACACTCCAAGAGACCCAGTACTTC. It encodes CASSYSTLQETQYF.

The chain has TRBV19 and TRBJ1-3; D gene unclear. Trimming removed 10 bases from V and 8 bases from J, with 6 bases in between. The CDR3 runs 9 residues. Germline V CDR1 and CDR2: LNHDA, SQIVND (reference sequence). CDR3 nucleotide sequence: TGTGCCATCGGGTACACCATATATTTT. The encoded protein is CAIGYTIYF.

J is TRBJ2-7 and V is TRBV29-1; a possible D gene is TRBD2 (6 bases). Trimming shortened V by 3 bases and J by 1 base, and 16 bases separated the two germline ends. CDR3 length: 15 amino acids. Germline V lookup: CDR1 SQVTM, CDR2 ANQGSEA. This chain's CDR3 is CSVDGGGGDSYEQYF. The CDR3 coding sequence is TGCAGCGTTGACGGGGGTGGCGGAGATTCCTACGAGCAGTACTTC.

The chain joins TRBV29-1 to TRBJ1-4; 8 bases align to TRBD1. Looked up from germline, CDR1 is SQVTM and CDR2 is ANQGSEA. This CDR3 spans 14 amino acids. After removal of 0 bases from V and 8 bases from J, the junction contained 5 bases not matched to a gene. CDR3 nucleotide sequence: TGCAGCGTTGAAGATTCAGGGGGCGAGGAAAAACTGTTTTTT. Translated, it gives CSVEDSGGEEKLFF.

The chain couples TRBV19 to TRBJ1-5; possible D gene TRBD1, 5 bases. The CDR3 runs to 13 residues. Germline CDR1 reads LNHDA; CDR2 reads SQIVND (reference sequence). Trimming stripped 5 bases from V and 4 bases from J, with 9 bases between. The CDR3 is CASSGTANQPQHF. As DNA, the CDR3 is TGTGCCAGTAGTGGGACGGCGAATCAGCCCCAGCATTTT.

This clone was observed a handful of times. The CDR3 sequence is CASKGNRGLNTGELFF. The CDR3 bases are TGTGCCAGCAAGGGAAACAGGGGACTGAACACCGGGGAGCTGTTTTTT. This chain links TRBV28 with TRBJ2-2, with D possibly TRBD1 on 7 matching bases. Germline CDR1 and CDR2: MDHEN and SYDVKM. V dropped 7 bases and J dropped 1 base, with 16 bases sitting between them. The CDR3 has 16 amino acids.

This clone has only a few counts. The genes are TRBV7-8 and TRBJ1-1; D is uncertain. This CDR3 is 15 amino acids long. Trimming pared 1 base from V and 1 base from J, leaving 10 bases between. The germline V gene has CDR1 SGHVS and CDR2 FQNEAQ. The CDR3 bases are TGTGCCAGCAGCTTAGTAGCACGATCGAACACTGAAGCTTTCTTT. This encodes CASSLVARSNTEAFF.

This clone was recorded a few times. The chain links TRBV7-9 to TRBJ1-5, with 7 nucleotides matching TRBD1. Germline V gene sequence: CDR1 SEHNR, CDR2 FQNEAQ (reference sequence). The CDR3 length is 15 residues. V lost 5 bases to trimming and J lost 7 bases; unmatched junction nucleotides: 11. The CDR3 loop is CASSPLDRVGQPQHF. In nucleotides, the CDR3 is TGTGCCAGCAGCCCCTTAGACAGGGTAGGGCAGCCCCAGCATTTT.

CDR3 sequence reads: CASRNTGQGALEQYF. The CDR3 DNA reads TGTGCCAGCAGAAACACGGGACAGGGGGCTCTCGAGCAGTACTTC. V is TRBV7-9 and J is TRBJ2-7, with 12 bases aligning to TRBD1. The CDR3 covers 15 residues. Germline-derived CDR1 and CDR2 are SEHNR and FQNEAQ (reference sequence). Trimming cost V 6 bases and J 6 bases; bases outside gene matches: 9.

J is TRBJ2-3 and V is TRBV9; 9 bases match TRBD1. Germline loops: CDR1 SGDLS, CDR2 YYNGEE. Trimming at V came to 0 bases and at J to 2 bases, leaving 10 bases not matched to a gene. The CDR3 covers 18 residues. The CDR3 DNA reads as TGTGCCAGCAGCGTAGGAACAGGGGGCAACGGATTCACAGATACGCAGTATTTT. It yields the protein CASSVGTGGNGFTDTQYF.